What follows are 32 T cell receptor beta chains derived from one specimen sequenced in a study of T cells in women clearing cervical HPV infection. The repertoire was sequenced with immunoSEQ multiplex PCR; TCRdb's copy has only in-frame clones and lacks some. The specimen's table records more than 20,000 clones. Sequenced sample: blood buffy coat. These receptors were obtained from a woman between 18 and 69 years old with a cervical HPV16 infection that either progressed to CIN3+ or cleared (not recorded which).

As concerns this clone: The CDR3 extends 3 residues past the end of the read, so its final part is completed from the germline J gene. This rearrangement joins TRBV28 to TRBJ2-1; D gene ambiguous. V dropped 6 bases and J dropped 0 bases, with 9 bases sitting between them. This CDR3 contains 14 residues. Germline-derived CDR1 and CDR2 are MDHEN and SYDVKM. The CDR3 loop reads CASRGLSSYNEQFF. The CDR3 DNA, read in part, is TGTGCCAGCAGAGGCCTGAGCTCCTACAATGAG.

Regarding this clone: The read finishes 3 residues shy of the CDR3 end, and the germline J gene is used to complete it. This chain joins TRBV11-2 and TRBJ2-1, with a tentative D call TRBD1 (6 bases). The CDR3 is 14 amino acids. V gave up 8 bases and J gave up 4 bases, with 15 bases separating them. Per the germline V gene, CDR1 is SGHAT and CDR2 is FQNNGV. The CDR3 protein is CASSRDKLYNEQFF. CDR3 DNA, as far as it was read: TGTGCCAGCTCCCGGGACAAACTATACAATGAG.

About this clone: The read is 3 residues too short to cover the CDR3 end, so that end is filled in from the germline J gene. V is TRBV7-6 and J is TRBJ2-7; no reliable D call. The CDR3 loop spans 10 amino acids. Per the germline V gene, CDR1 is SGHVS and CDR2 is FNYEAQ. V lost 8 bases and J lost 3, with 5 bases in between. CDR3 sequence reads: CASRCYEQYF. The part of the CDR3 DNA that was read is TGTGCCAGCCGGTGCTACGAG. Using reference TRBV7-6 and TRBJ2-7 for the parts outside the CDR3, the full variable domain is GAGVSQSPRYKVTKRGQDVALRCDPISGHVSLYWYRQALGQGPEFLTYFNYEAQQDKSGLPNDRFSAERPEGSISTLTIQRTEQRDSAMYRCASRCYEQYFGPGTRLTVT.

As concerns this clone: The CDR3 goes on 3 residues after the read ends, and that part is filled in from the germline J gene. The chain links TRBV5-5 to TRBJ2-3; 14 bases match TRBD2. The V and J ends lost 4 bases and 4 bases, in that order; junction bases with no gene match: 2. CDR3 size: 15 residues. CDR1 is SGHKS and CDR2 is YYEKEE in the germline V gene (reference sequence). CDR3 DNA, as far as it was read: TGTGCCAGCAGCCCGACTAGCGGGAGGGCAGATACG. Translation: CASSPTSGRADT. The full-length CDR3 reads as CASSPTSGRADTQYF.

Notes on this clone: Coverage ceases 3 residues before the CDR3 finishes, and the germline J gene fills in the end. This chain connects TRBV2 to TRBJ1-3; tentative D call: TRBD1 (6 bases). The CDR3 covers 13 residues. The V gene's germline CDR1 is SNHLY and CDR2 FYNNEI. The V and J ends lost 4 bases and 2 bases respectively, with 6 bases between them. CDR3 amino acids: CASSAGAGNTIYF. The CDR3 DNA, read in part, is TGTGCCAGCAGTGCAGGGGCTGGAAACACC.

Notes on this clone: The read terminates 3 residues before the CDR3 end, so the remaining end is supplied by the germline J gene. This sequence joins TRBV20-1 and TRBJ2-3; D remains ambiguous. Germline V gene lookup returns CDR1 DFQATT and CDR2 SNEGSKA (reference sequence). V was shortened by 1 base and J by 4 bases, with 12 bases between the two germline ends. The CDR3 contains 14 residues. This CDR3 is CSARARWSADTQYF. CDR3 DNA, as far as it was read: TGCAGTGCTAGAGCCCGTTGGTCGGCAGATACG.

Turning to this clone: Coverage ceases 3 residues before the CDR3 finishes, and the germline J gene fills in the end. The genes are TRBV20-1 and TRBJ1-6; perhaps TRBD1 as D (5 bases). V was clipped by 0 bases and J by 8 bases, with 17 bases between them. The CDR3 runs 16 residues. The germline V gene has CDR1 DFQATT and CDR2 SNEGSKA (reference sequence). CDR3 region: CSARDPLGGGDSPLHF. The part of the CDR3 DNA that was read is TGCAGTGCTAGAGACCCTTTGGGGGGTGGCGATTCACCC.

To note about this clone: The DNA ends 3 residues before the CDR3 does, and the rest of the CDR3 is filled in from the germline J gene. The rearrangement links TRBV6-1 to TRBJ2-1; 8 nucleotides align to TRBD1. Germline assignment: CDR1 MNHNS and CDR2 SASEGT. The CDR3 runs 14 residues. Germline trimming cut 0 bases from V and 6 bases from J; bases unmatched to any gene: 1. CDR3 amino acids: CASSEAGQVNEQFF. The part of the CDR3 DNA that was read is TGTGCCAGCAGTGAAGCGGGACAGGTCAATGAG.

Remarks on this clone: The missing CDR3 end, 3 residues past where the read stops, is filled in from the germline J gene. The chain uses TRBV7-8 and TRBJ2-5; TRBD2 agrees at 8 bases. After removal of 3 bases from V and 7 bases from J, the junction contained 7 bases not matched to a gene. CDR1 SGHVS and CDR2 FQNEAQ come from the germline V gene. This CDR3 comprises 14 residues. The CDR3 spells CASSFLAGTGTQYF. The DNA read from the CDR3 is TGTGCCAGCAGCTTTCTAGCGGGCACGGGGACC.

As concerns this clone: The observed sequence ends 3 residues before the CDR3 terminus, with the missing tail filled in from the germline J gene. The chain uses TRBV19 and TRBJ2-1, with 13 bases lining up with TRBD2. Germline trimming cut 4 bases from V and 9 bases from J; bases unmatched to any gene: 3. Germline values: CDR1 LNHDA, CDR2 SQIVND (reference sequence). The CDR3 is 14 residues long. The CDR3: CASSTGLAGFEQFF. Partial CDR3 DNA: TGTGCCAGTAGTACGGGACTAGCGGGATTTGAG.

About this clone: The CDR3 end falls 3 residues outside the read, so it is completed with the germline J gene. The chain joins TRBV6-2 or TRBV6-3 to TRBJ2-7, with 8 bases aligning to TRBD2. Per germline, CDR1 MNHEY and CDR2 SVGEGT. Trimming at V came to 8 bases and at J to 6 bases, leaving 9 bases not matched to a gene. The length of the CDR3 is 13 residues. The sequenced part of the CDR3 DNA is TGTGCCAGCGCCACCGGGACTAGTAGCGAG. The encoded protein is CASATGTSSE. The full CDR3 is CASATGTSSEQYF.

Regarding this clone: The read gets to within 3 residues of the CDR3 end, and the germline J gene fills in the rest. V usage is TRBV6-2 or TRBV6-3 and J usage is TRBJ2-3; 11 bases are shared with TRBD2. This CDR3 is built from 15 residues. CDR1 and CDR2 (germline): MNHEY, SVGEGT. Trimming took 6 bases from V and 4 from J; bases not matched to a gene: 6. This chain's CDR3 is CASRPTSGNPDTQYF. The sequenced part of the CDR3 DNA is TGTGCCAGCAGACCGACTAGCGGGAATCCAGATACG.

To note about this clone: Read sequence stops 3 residues before the CDR3 end, and the germline J gene provides the missing end. The chain couples TRBV30 to TRBJ1-6; 9 bases are shared with TRBD1. This CDR3 contains 15 residues. CDR1 and CDR2 from the germline V gene are GTSNPN and SVGIG (reference sequence). Trimming cost V 8 bases and J 0 bases; bases outside gene matches: 5. The CDR3 reads CAGGQGLSYNSPLHF. Incomplete CDR3 DNA: TGTGCCGGCGGACAGGGGCTCTCCTATAATTCACCC.

Remarks on this clone: The CDR3 extends 3 residues past the end of the read, so its final part is completed from the germline J gene. J is TRBJ1-4 and V is TRBV7-9; D is uncertain. Trimming took 1 base from V and 0 from J, leaving 6 bases between them. The CDR3 is made up of 15 amino acids. Per germline, CDR1 SEHNR and CDR2 FQNEAQ (reference sequence). The chain's CDR3 is CASSLGLATNEKLFF. The sequenced part of the CDR3 DNA is TGTGCCAGCAGCTTAGGACTTGCAACTAATGAAAAA.

With respect to this clone: Sequencing ends 3 residues short of the CDR3 end; the germline J gene provides the rest. The gene calls are TRBV5-1 and TRBJ2-2, with TRBD2 identical over 16 bases. The CDR3 sequence is 18 residues long. Trimming took 5 bases from V and 5 from J; bases not matched to a gene: 9. From germline, CDR1 is SGHRS and CDR2 YFSETQ. This CDR3 reads CASSQGLAGGPRTGELFF. The sequenced part of the CDR3 DNA is TGCGCCAGCAGTCAGGGACTAGCGGGAGGGCCGCGGACCGGGGAG. The entire variable domain, with the rest obtained from reference TRBV5-1 and TRBJ2-2, is as follows: KAGVTQTPRYLIKTRGQQVTLSCSPISGHRSVSWYQQTPGQGLQFLFEYFSETQRNKGNFPGRFSGRQFSNSRSEMNVSTLELGDSALYLCASSQGLAGGPRTGELFFGEGSRLTVL.

Concerning this clone itself: Coverage ceases 3 residues before the CDR3 finishes, and the germline J gene fills in the end. The sample contains more than one DNA sequence encoding this CDR3. V and J are TRBV5-6 and TRBJ2-5; 7 bases fit TRBD2. The CDR3 is 15 amino acids. Per the germline V gene, CDR1 is SGHDT and CDR2 is YYEEEE. Unmatched junction bases numbered 9, after V lost 4 bases and J lost 3 bases. The sequenced part of the CDR3 DNA is TGTGCCAGCAGCCTGAAGGGCAGCGGGAAAGAGACC. Translation gives CASSLKGSGKET. Given in full, the CDR3 is CASSLKGSGKETQYF.

In the case of this clone: Coverage ceases 3 residues before the CDR3 finishes, and the germline J gene fills in the end. The V gene is TRBV5-1, the J gene TRBJ2-7, with a weak D call TRBD1 (5 bases). Germline CDR1 reads SGHRS; CDR2 reads YFSETQ. The CDR3 contains 13 residues. Trimming removed 2 bases at V and 6 bases at J, with 12 bases between. Here the CDR3 reads CASSLGELGEQYF. The CDR3 DNA, read in part, is TGCGCCAGCAGCTTAGGGGAATTAGGCGAG.

In the case of this clone: The read is 3 residues too short to cover the CDR3 end, so that end is filled in from the germline J gene. The V and J genes are TRBV5-1 and TRBJ2-7; 11 nucleotides align to TRBD2. The CDR3 is 14 residues long. Trimming at V came to 3 bases and at J to 5 bases, leaving 4 bases not matched to a gene. Germline CDR1 is SGHRS and CDR2 is YFSETQ. This chain's CDR3 is CASSWGLAVDEQYF. The CDR3 bases that were read are TGCGCCAGCAGCTGGGGACTAGCGGTCGACGAG. Looking up the rest from reference TRBV5-1 and TRBJ2-7 gives the full variable domain: KAGVTQTPRYLIKTRGQQVTLSCSPISGHRSVSWYQQTPGQGLQFLFEYFSETQRNKGNFPGRFSGRQFSNSRSEMNVSTLELGDSALYLCASSWGLAVDEQYFGPGTRLTVT.

Worth noting for this clone: The CDR3 goes on 3 residues after the read ends, and that part is filled in from the germline J gene. This chain uses TRBV6-1 with TRBJ2-7; 10 positions agree with TRBD1. V lost 2 bases and J lost 6; bases outside the gene matches: 4. This CDR3 is built from 14 residues. Germline CDR1 and CDR2: MNHNS and SASEGT. CDR3 bases read: TGTGCCAGCAGTGAAAGGTGGGACAGGGGCGAG. Its protein is CASSERWDRGE. The entire CDR3 sequence reads CASSERWDRGEQYF.

About this clone itself: Sequencing ends 3 residues short of the CDR3 end; the germline J gene provides the rest. This chain connects TRBV7-9 to TRBJ1-2, with D perhaps matching TRBD1 (6 bases). The CDR3 contains 15 residues. In germline, CDR1 is SEHNR, CDR2 FQNEAQ (reference sequence). Trimming took off 5 bases at V and 0 bases at J, with 13 bases between the two ends. The sequenced CDR3 bases are TGTGCCAGCAGCCGGAGGGACACCCCTAACTATGGC. Translation: CASSRRDTPNYG. The whole CDR3 protein is CASSRRDTPNYGYTF.

Of note for this clone: The CDR3 goes on 3 residues after the read ends, and that part is filled in from the germline J gene. The V gene is TRBV14, the J gene TRBJ2-7; TRBD2 agrees at 7 bases. Germline CDR1 is SGHDN and CDR2 is FVKESK. The CDR3 has 14 residues. The junction had 12 bases not matched to a gene; V was cut back by 7 bases and J by 6 bases. The part of the CDR3 DNA that was read is TGTGCCAGCAACCACGGGGGGTGGGACGGCGAG. Translating gives CASNHGGWDGE. The whole CDR3 is CASNHGGWDGEQYF.

As regards this clone: Coverage ceases 3 residues before the CDR3 finishes, and the germline J gene fills in the end. The J gene is TRBJ1-2, the V gene TRBV7-2; D is unclear. V was cut by 1 base and J by 3 bases, with 9 bases left in between. Germline assignment: CDR1 SGHTA and CDR2 FQGNSA. CDR3 size: 14 residues. The DNA read from the CDR3 is TGTGCCAGCAGCTTAGGTGTCAAGGACTATGGC. Protein: CASSLGVKDYG. The complete CDR3 reads CASSLGVKDYGYTF. Filled out from reference TRBV7-2 and TRBJ1-2, the complete variable domain reads GAGVSQSPSNKVTEKGKDVELRCDPISGHTALYWYRQSLGQGLEFLIYFQGNSAPDKSGLPSDRFSAERTGGSVSTLTIQRTQQEDSAVYLCASSLGVKDYGYTFGSGTRLTVV.

The CDR3 loop is CASSYRVGNSPLHF. The CDR3 bases that were read are TGTGCCAGCAGTTACAGGGTCGGGAATTCACCC. The chain has TRBV7-8 and TRBJ1-6, with D possibly matching TRBD1 (6 bases). Read sequence stops 3 residues before the CDR3 end, and the germline J gene provides the missing end. The CDR3 has 14 amino acids. V shed 6 bases and J shed 7 bases, with 13 bases lying between them. Germline CDR1 is SGHVS and CDR2 is FQNEAQ.

As to this clone: The CDR3 end falls 3 residues outside the read, so it is completed with the germline J gene. The sample holds other DNA sequences that translate to the same CDR3. V and J are TRBV7-2 and TRBJ2-2; no clear D gene. In germline, CDR1 is SGHTA, CDR2 FQGNSA. V was pared by 0 bases and J by 2 bases, with 4 bases between. CDR3 length equals 14 residues. The CDR3 sequence is CASSLARNTGELFF. The sequenced CDR3 bases are TGTGCCAGCAGCTTAGCGCGAAACACCGGGGAG.

On this clone itself: The read halts 3 residues ahead of the CDR3 end, with the missing end drawn from the germline J gene. The V and J genes are TRBV30 and TRBJ2-5, with D maybe TRBD2 (5 bases). CDR1 and CDR2 from the germline V gene are GTSNPN and SVGIG (reference sequence). The CDR3 runs 12 residues. Trimming pared 5 bases from V and 2 bases from J, leaving 9 bases between. The CDR3: CAWGLTQETQYF. CDR3 DNA, as far as it was read: TGTGCCTGGGGACTGACTCAAGAGACC.

Comments on this clone: The read finishes 3 residues shy of the CDR3 end, and the germline J gene is used to complete it. The rearrangement links TRBV29-1 to TRBJ2-1, with 7 bases matching TRBD1. Germline V gene sequence: CDR1 SQVTM, CDR2 ANQGSEA. Unmatched junction bases numbered 7, after V lost 4 bases and J lost 7 bases. This CDR3 has 13 residues. CDR3 residues: CSVGQGVGNEQFF. The DNA read from the CDR3 is TGCAGCGTTGGGCAGGGGGTAGGTAATGAG.

The sequenced CDR3 bases are TGTGCCAGCAGCTCGTTGACATGGTTCACGGATACG. This translates into CASSSLTWFTDT. The entire CDR3 reads CASSSLTWFTDTQYF. V usage is TRBV7-9 and J usage is TRBJ2-3; D is unresolved. The read ends 3 residues early relative to the CDR3; the germline J gene fills the gap. V lost 4 bases and J 6 bases, leaving 17 bases between the germline ends. This CDR3 is built from 15 residues. Germline assignment: CDR1 SEHNR and CDR2 FQNEAQ (reference sequence).

Of note for this clone: Read coverage stops 3 residues before the CDR3 terminus; the germline J gene supplies the remainder. The chain joins TRBV30 to TRBJ1-1, with D uncertain. This CDR3 contains 14 residues. CDR1 GTSNPN and CDR2 SVGIG come from the germline V gene (reference sequence). Trimming left V 0 bases short and J 1 base short, with 9 bases between. Here the CDR3 reads CAWSVSPSNTEAFF. The covered CDR3 bases are TGTGCCTGGAGTGTAAGCCCGTCGAACACTGAA.

For this clone: An end of the junction differs from the germline gene, which may be a read error. The read gets to within 3 residues of the CDR3 end, and the germline J gene fills in the rest. The J gene is TRBJ2-5, the V gene TRBV18; perhaps TRBD1 as D (6 bases). The CDR3 extends over 14 amino acids. The germline CDR1 and CDR2 sequences are KGHSH and LQKENI. The CDR3: CATSPGDRQETQYF. The sequenced part of the CDR3 DNA is TGTGCCACCTCACCAGGTGACAGGCAAGAGACC.

Here the CDR3 reads CASSRRGLGTEAFF. CDR3 DNA (partial): TGTGCCAGCAGTAGGAGGGGGCTAGGTACTGAA. V is TRBV5-6 and J is TRBJ1-1; 7 nucleotides line up with TRBD1. The read comes to an end 3 residues before the CDR3 does, leaving the germline J gene to fill in the end. Germline V lookup: CDR1 SGHDT, CDR2 YYEEEE. This CDR3 region has 14 residues. The trim removed 5 bases at V and 5 bases at J, leaving 9 bases unmatched.

CDR3 sequence reads: CASSGTSRDQPQHF. The DNA read from the CDR3 is TGTGCCAGCAGCGGGACTTCCCGTGATCAGCCC. V gene TRBV2 combines with J gene TRBJ1-5, with D perhaps TRBD1 (5 bases). The read finishes 3 residues shy of the CDR3 end, and the germline J gene is used to complete it. The germline V gene has CDR1 SNHLY and CDR2 FYNNEI. V gave up 6 bases and J gave up 5 bases, with 14 bases separating them. The CDR3 spans 14 residues.

In the case of this clone: The CDR3 end lies 3 residues beyond the end of the read and is filled in from the germline J gene. The chain is built from TRBV3-1 (or the pseudogene TRBV3-2) and TRBJ2-7; TRBD1 agrees at 7 bases. The CDR3 is 15 residues long. The germline V gene has CDR1 LGHDT and CDR2 YNNKEL (reference sequence). The junction had 9 bases not matched to a gene; V was cut back by 4 bases and J by 3 bases. The CDR3 sequence: CASSRSGQKYYEQYF. The CDR3 DNA, read in part, is TGTGCCAGCAGCCGTTCGGGACAGAAATACTACGAG.